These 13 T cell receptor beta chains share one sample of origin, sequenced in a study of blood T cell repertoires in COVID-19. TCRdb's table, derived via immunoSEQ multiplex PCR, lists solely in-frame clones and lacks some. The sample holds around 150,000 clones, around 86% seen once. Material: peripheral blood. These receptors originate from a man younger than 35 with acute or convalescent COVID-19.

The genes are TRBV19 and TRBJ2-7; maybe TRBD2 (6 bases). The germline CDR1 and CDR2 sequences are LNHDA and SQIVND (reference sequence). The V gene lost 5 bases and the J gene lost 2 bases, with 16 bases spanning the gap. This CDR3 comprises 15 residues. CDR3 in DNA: TGTGCCAGTAGTTGGGGATCGGGGGTCACCTACGAGCAGTACTTC. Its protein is CASSWGSGVTYEQYF.

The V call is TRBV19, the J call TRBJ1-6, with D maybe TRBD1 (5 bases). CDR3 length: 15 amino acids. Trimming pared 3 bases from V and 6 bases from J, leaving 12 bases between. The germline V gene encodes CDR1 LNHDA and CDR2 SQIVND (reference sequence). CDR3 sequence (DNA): TGTGCCAGTAGTATTGGGGGGGGTGGTAATTCACCCCTCCACTTT. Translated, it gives CASSIGGGGNSPLHF.

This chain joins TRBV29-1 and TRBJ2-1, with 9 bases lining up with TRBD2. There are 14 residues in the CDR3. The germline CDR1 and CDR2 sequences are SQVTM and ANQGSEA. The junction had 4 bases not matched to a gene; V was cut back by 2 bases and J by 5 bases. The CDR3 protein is CSVELAGNDNEQFF. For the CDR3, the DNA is TGCAGCGTTGAACTAGCGGGGAATGACAATGAGCAGTTCTTC.

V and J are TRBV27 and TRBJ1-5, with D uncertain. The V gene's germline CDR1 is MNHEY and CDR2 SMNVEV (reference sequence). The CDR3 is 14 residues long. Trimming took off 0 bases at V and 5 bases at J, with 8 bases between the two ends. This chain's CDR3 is CASSLSGRYQPQHF. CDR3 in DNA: TGTGCCAGCAGTTTATCGGGCAGATATCAGCCCCAGCATTTT.

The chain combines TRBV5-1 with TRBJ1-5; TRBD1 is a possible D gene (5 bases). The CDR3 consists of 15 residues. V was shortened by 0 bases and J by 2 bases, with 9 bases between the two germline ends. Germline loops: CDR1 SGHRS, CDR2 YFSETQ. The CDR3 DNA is TGCGCCAGCAGCTTGGAGGGGCCTGGCAATCAGCCCCAGCATTTT. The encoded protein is CASSLEGPGNQPQHF.

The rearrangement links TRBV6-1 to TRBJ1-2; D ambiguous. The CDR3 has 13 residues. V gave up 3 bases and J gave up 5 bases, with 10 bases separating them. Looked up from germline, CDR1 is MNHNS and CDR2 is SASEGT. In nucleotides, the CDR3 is TGTGCCAGCAGTGAGAATAGTCGTTATGGCTACACCTTC. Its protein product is CASSENSRYGYTF.

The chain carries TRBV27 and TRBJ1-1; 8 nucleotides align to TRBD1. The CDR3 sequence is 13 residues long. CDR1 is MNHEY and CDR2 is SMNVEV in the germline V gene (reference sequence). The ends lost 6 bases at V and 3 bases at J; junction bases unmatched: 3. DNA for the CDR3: TGTGCCAGCAGGGCAGGGGGCTACACTGAAGCTTTCTTT. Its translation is CASRAGGYTEAFF.

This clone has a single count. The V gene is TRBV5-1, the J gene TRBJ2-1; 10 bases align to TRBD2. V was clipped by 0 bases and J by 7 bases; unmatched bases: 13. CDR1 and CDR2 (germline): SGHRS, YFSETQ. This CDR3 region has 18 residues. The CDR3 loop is CASSLGFNLAGDENEQFF. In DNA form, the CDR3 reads TGCGCCAGCAGCTTGGGCTTTAATCTAGCGGGGGATGAGAATGAGCAGTTCTTC.

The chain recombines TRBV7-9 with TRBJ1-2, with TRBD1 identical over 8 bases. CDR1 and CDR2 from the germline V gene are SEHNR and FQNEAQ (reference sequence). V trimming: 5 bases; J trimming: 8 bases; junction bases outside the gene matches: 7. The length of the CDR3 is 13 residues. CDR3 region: CASSPRTGRGYTF. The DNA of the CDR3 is TGTGCCAGCAGCCCGCGGACAGGGAGAGGCTACACCTTC.

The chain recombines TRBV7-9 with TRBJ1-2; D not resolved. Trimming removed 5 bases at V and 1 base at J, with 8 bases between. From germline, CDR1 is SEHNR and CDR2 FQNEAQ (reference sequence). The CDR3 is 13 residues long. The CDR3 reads CASSQENNYGYTF. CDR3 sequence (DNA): TGTGCCAGCAGCCAGGAAAATAACTATGGCTACACCTTC.

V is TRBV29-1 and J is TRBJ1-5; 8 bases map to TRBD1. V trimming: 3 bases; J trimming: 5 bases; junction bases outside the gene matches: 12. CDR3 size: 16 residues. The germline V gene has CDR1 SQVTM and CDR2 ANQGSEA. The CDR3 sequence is CSVEGVQGVRDQPQHF. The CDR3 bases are TGCAGCGTTGAGGGGGTACAGGGGGTTCGTGATCAGCCCCAGCATTTT.

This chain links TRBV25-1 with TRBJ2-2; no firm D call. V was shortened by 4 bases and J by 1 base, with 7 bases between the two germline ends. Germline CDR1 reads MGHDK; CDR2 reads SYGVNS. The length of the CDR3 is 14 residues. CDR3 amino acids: CASSADMNTGELFF. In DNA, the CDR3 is TGTGCCAGCAGTGCTGACATGAACACCGGGGAGCTGTTTTTT.

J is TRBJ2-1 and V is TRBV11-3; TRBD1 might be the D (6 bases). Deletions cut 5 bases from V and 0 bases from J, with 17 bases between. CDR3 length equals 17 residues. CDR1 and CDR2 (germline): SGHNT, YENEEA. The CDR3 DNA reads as TGTGCCAGCAGCCCAGTAACAGGGTTTAGCTCCTACAATGAGCAGTTCTTC. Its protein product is CASSPVTGFSSYNEQFF.